Listed below are T cell receptor beta chains from one sample, sequenced in a study of neurological immune-mediated disorders. Each CDR3 protein gets one entry after TCRdb re-called the 5' RACE reads with MiXCR. The sample includes some 30,000 distinct CDR3 sequences, around 21% of them seen just once. The sequenced material came from PBMCs. The source of these receptors is a woman between 55 and 75 years old in good health. The CDR3 runs from the conserved cysteine through the conserved F or W. D genes are given only for firm matches. Some rows mark clone size as missing; the rest say once, few, many or name a class of expanded clone.

j_gene | abundance | d_gene | v_gene | CDR3aa | CDR3nt
TRBJ2-5 | once | TRBD1 | TRBV11-1 | CASSLSRGGTGAKETQYF | TGTGCCAGCAGCCTTAGTAGGGGGGGGACAGGGGCCAAAGAGACCCAGTACTTC
TRBJ2-5 | many | . | TRBV11-2 | CASSLGLSTETQYF | TGTGCCAGCAGCTTAGGGCTAAGCACCGAGACCCAGTACTTC
TRBJ1-3 | many | TRBD1 | TRBV11-2 | CASSTPPHRGPSGNTIYF | TGTGCCAGCAGCACCCCACCTCACAGGGGCCCCTCTGGAAACACCATATATTTT
TRBJ1-5 | many | TRBD1 | TRBV28 | CASRILGAGGGNQPQHF | TGTGCCAGCAGAATCCTAGGGGCAGGGGGAGGAAATCAGCCCCAGCATTTT
TRBJ2-7 | many | . | TRBV18 | CASSPPTYEQYF | TGTGCCAGCTCACCCCCGACCTACGAGCAGTACTTC
TRBJ1-1 | medium-sized | . | TRBV5-1 | CASSTDSMNTEAFF | TGCGCCAGCAGCACGGACAGCATGAACACTGAAGCTTTCTTT
TRBJ2-7 | many | TRBD2 | TRBV7-6 | CASSFTSGGPYEQYF | TGTGCCAGCAGCTTTACTAGCGGGGGTCCCTACGAGCAGTACTTC
TRBJ2-1 | many | TRBD2 | TRBV4-1 | CASSQDRLAGMNNEQFF | TGCGCCAGCAGCCAAGATCGGCTAGCGGGGATGAACAATGAGCAGTTCTTC
TRBJ2-2 | . | TRBD1 | TRBV4-3 | CASSQAQGANTGELFF | TGCGCCAGCAGCCAAGCCCAGGGGGCGAACACCGGGGAGCTGTTTTTT
TRBJ2-2 | . | TRBD2 | TRBV7-2 | CASSLSSGGADTGELFF | TGTGCCAGCAGCTTATCTAGCGGGGGGGCAGACACCGGGGAGCTGTTTTTT
TRBJ1-5 | many | . | TRBV11-2 | CASSLQGNSNQPQHF | TGTGCCAGCAGCTTACAGGGAAACAGCAATCAGCCCCAGCATTTT
TRBJ1-1 | many | . | TRBV7-3 | CASSREGGNTEAFF | TGTGCCAGCAGCAGAGAGGGCGGGAACACTGAAGCTTTCTTT
TRBJ1-5 | many | TRBD1 | TRBV7-2 | CASSLGQGAFEPQHF | TGTGCCAGCAGCTTAGGACAGGGGGCTTTCGAACCCCAGCATTTT
TRBJ2-3 | many | TRBD1 | TRBV6-6 | CASSPGGGTDTQYF | TGTGCCAGCAGTCCAGGGGGCGGCACAGATACGCAGTATTTT
TRBJ2-7 | few | . | TRBV20-1 | CSLRPTNYEQYF | TGCAGCTTGCGCCCTACGAATTACGAGCAGTACTTC
TRBJ1-1 | many | TRBD1 | TRBV7-2 | CASKGQGASAEAFF | TGTGCCAGCAAGGGACAGGGGGCTTCAGCTGAAGCTTTCTTT
TRBJ2-5 | medium-sized | TRBD2 | TRBV4-2 | CASSQGSGRREETQYF | TGTGCCAGCAGCCAAGGTAGCGGGAGGCGGGAAGAGACCCAGTACTTC
TRBJ1-1 | many | TRBD1 | TRBV5-1 | CASSLAGQGTEAFF | TGCGCCAGCAGCTTGGCTGGACAGGGCACTGAAGCTTTCTTT
TRBJ2-7 | many | TRBD2 | TRBV5-1 | CASSLATSGVGEQYF | TGCGCCAGCAGCTTAGCAACTAGCGGGGTTGGAGAGCAGTACTTC
TRBJ1-1 | many | TRBD1 | TRBV6-1 | CASDESLQGSAEAFF | TGTGCCAGCGACGAAAGTTTACAGGGGTCCGCTGAAGCTTTCTTT
TRBJ2-1 | many | . | TRBV5-5 | CASSLAPDRSHNEQFF | TGTGCCAGCAGCTTGGCCCCCGACAGGTCCCACAATGAGCAGTTCTTC
TRBJ2-7 | . | TRBD1 | TRBV9 | CASSVAPGTVSYEQYF | TGTGCCAGCAGCGTAGCTCCGGGGACAGTCTCCTACGAGCAGTACTTC
TRBJ2-7 | . | . | TRBV7-9 | CASSLQGNSYEQYF | TGTGCCAGCAGCTTACAGGGGAACTCCTACGAGCAGTACTTC
TRBJ2-5 | many | TRBD1 | TRBV6-5 | CASSYRGRETQYF | TGTGCCAGCAGTTACAGGGGGCGGGAGACCCAGTACTTC
TRBJ1-3 | many | TRBD1 | TRBV6-1 | CASSLGQGSGNTIYF | TGTGCCAGCAGCTTGGGACAGGGCTCTGGAAACACCATATATTTT
TRBJ2-1 | . | . | TRBV9 | CASSVVGGSYNEQFF | TGTGCCAGCAGCGTAGTTGGAGGGTCCTACAATGAGCAGTTCTTC
TRBJ2-3 | many | TRBD2 | TRBV7-2 | CASSFQRGAADTQYF | TGTGCCAGCAGCTTCCAGCGGGGGGCCGCAGATACGCAGTATTTT
TRBJ2-3 | many | . | TRBV29-1 | CSVEGVGTDTQYF | TGCAGCGTTGAAGGGGTGGGCACAGATACGCAGTATTTT
TRBJ1-2 | many | . | TRBV7-2 | CASSLEAGIHYGYTF | TGTGCCAGCAGCTTAGAGGCAGGAATACACTATGGCTACACCTTC
TRBJ2-5 | . | TRBD2 | TRBV7-7 | CASSLGAGGDQETQYF | TGTGCCAGCAGCTTAGGGGCGGGGGGGGATCAAGAGACCCAGTACTTC
TRBJ2-3 | once | TRBD2 | TRBV29-1 | CSASGMNTDTQYF | TGCAGCGCAAGCGGGATGAACACAGATACGCAGTATTTT
TRBJ1-4 | many | TRBD1 | TRBV20-1 | CSARPPRDRVEKLFF | TGCAGTGCTAGGCCCCCACGGGACAGGGTTGAAAAACTGTTTTTT
TRBJ2-7 | medium-sized | . | TRBV5-1 | CASSFMTESYEQYF | TGCGCCAGCAGCTTTATGACGGAGTCCTACGAGCAGTACTTC
TRBJ2-3 | . | TRBD2 | TRBV20-1 | CSVSGGLAGVPDTQYF | TGCAGTGTCAGCGGGGGACTAGCGGGTGTGCCCGATACGCAGTATTTT
TRBJ2-2 | few | . | TRBV14 | CASSQAKGALTNTGELFF | TGTGCCAGCAGCCAAGCGAAAGGCGCCCTAACGAACACCGGGGAGCTGTTTTTT
TRBJ2-2 | . | . | TRBV19 | CASSISGRNTGELFF | TGTGCCAGTAGTATTTCCGGCCGGAACACCGGGGAGCTGTTTTTT
TRBJ1-2 | many | TRBD1 | TRBV20-1 | CSARDAGTGFGYTF | TGCAGTGCTAGAGATGCCGGGACAGGGTTTGGCTACACCTTC